Here is one T cell receptor beta chain with its context. Its antigen remains undetermined. Nothing much larger sits one base from this clone, and base qualities are not available. Clipping removes 2 bases from V and 0 bases from J, with 12 as the unmatched junction base count. The CDR3 contains 19 residues, cysteine and phenylalanine counted. The only DNA kept is the CDR3, 57 bases in frame from the first base. Per the germline V gene, SGHNT is the CDR1 and YENEEA is the CDR2. This sample is drawn from a study of cytomegalovirus exposure and HLA in healthy donors (TCRdb year 2017). Regarding the research as a whole: According to an earlier analysis of a few hundred of the donors, about 190 million T cells yielded 95 million to 140 million unique TCR beta sequences and about 300 Gb of sequence data. Class I and class II HLA loci were covered by the typing at four-digit resolution. Along with the roughly 700-subject first cohort, a separate validation cohort of over a hundred different subjects was used. The study aimed to test whether cataloging public T cell receptors could reveal signatures of past pathogen exposure. Among several hundred genotyped donors of the cohort, an average of around 250,000 unique TCR beta nucleotide sequences was sequenced per donor, of which about 18% were non-productive. Among the roughly 400 genotyped donors, 75% to 90% belonged to the genetic ancestry cluster associated with self-reported Caucasian donors. The number of typed donors differed by locus: 629-630 for A, B, C, DRB1 and DQB1; 522 for DQA1; 606 for DPA1; and roughly 450 for DPB1. Using immunosequencing, the study profiled T cell repertoires from around 670 subjects and related those repertoires to cytomegalovirus serostatus. To predict cytomegalovirus infection status, the study combined high-throughput TCR immunosequencing, statistical association of individual TCRs with disease status, and machine learning. An earlier analysis of fewer than 700 of the donors applied high-throughput TCR beta sequencing to assess whether each TCR beta V gene segment acted as functional or pseudogenic. Genome-wide SNP genotypes for about 60% of the 666 donors were used in a later genetic analysis, which treated that subset as a discovery cohort. Every discovery cohort repertoire had been produced on one sequencing platform. Donor age, sex, ethnicity and CMV serostatus were compiled together with the repertoire data. About five DR-DQ haplotypes were treated as single units for association and clustering because of strong linkage in the cohort. A later analysis re-analyzed previously published TCR beta repertoires from 550 to 700 donors and added high-resolution HLA genotyping to study TCR occurrence patterns. In the later analysis, no new phenotypic data were used to find candidate immune exposures; instead, reliance was placed on TCR beta sequences and their occurrence across donors. Approximately 300 gigabases of sequencing data and tens of millions of unique TCR sequences were included in an early release covering about 700 HLA-typed donors.

The cohort was made up of under 800 healthy bone marrow donors. Cohort members were all nominally healthy when sampled, although unrecorded immune exposures were likely present. The donor was CMV seropositive and belonged to the group of 250 to 300 seropositive cohort members. A peripheral blood sample was collected from each donor, and TCR beta sequencing was performed on peripheral blood mononuclear cells. Genomic DNA extraction from the blood cell samples was performed with the Qiagen DNeasy Blood Extraction Kit. Summary of the overall study and its limitations: The classifier was reported to diagnose cytomegalovirus status with high specificity and sensitivity in both the original and validation cohorts. A further reported finding was that TCR beta sequences accurately predicted the HLA-A and HLA-B alleles for most subjects in the first cohort. According to a later analysis, parvovirus B19, influenza, CMV and Epstein-Barr virus appeared linked to several top co-occurrence clusters. Broadly in line with IMGT annotations, most TCR beta V segments showed up in productive rearrangements about 87% or about 30% of the time in an earlier analysis of around 550 of the donors. In a later analysis, TCR association rates were found to vary across HLA loci, with the most associated TCRs seen for DRB1 alleles and the fewest for HLA-C alleles. Specific HLA alleles were associated with roughly 16,000 TCR beta sequences at a false discovery rate of 0.05 in a later analysis. HLA typing was unavailable for some donors at each locus, so association tests used only the typed subset. Strong co-occurrence of HLA alleles, especially DR and DQ, made assigning TCR associations to individual alleles difficult. This cohort had only TCR beta chains sequenced, and the lack of alpha or paired-chain data limited which features could be detected. The authors suggested that the approach could potentially be generalized to other disease states and immunological phenotypes. Linkage disequilibrium might explain the correlated functional status among segregating V segments, but an unknown experimental factor could not be excluded. For the cohort, immune exposure information was limited to CMV serostatus. The study gave a list of 150 to 200 TCR beta chains associated with cytomegalovirus. A later genetic analysis associated a missense DCLRE1C variant with V-gene and J-gene trimming of TCR beta chains, and an independent cohort replicated the association. Some IMGT-functional V segments, including TRBV6-2 and TRBV6-3, could not be distinguished by the 87-base-pair reads and were therefore excluded. According to a later genetic analysis, donors in an Asian-associated ancestry cluster had fewer N-insertions in productive TCRs than the roughly 660-donor mean. The presence/absence analyses assumed that sequencing depth was roughly uniform across donors, and that assumption may not be true. Over 15 rarely observed V segments, including chromosome 9 orphons, were excluded from the earlier analysis of some 590 of the donors because counts were too low. Three of the identified cytomegalovirus-associated TCR beta chains were confirmed in vitro to be specific for cytomegalovirus antigens. Compared with equally common non-associated chains, HLA-associated TCR beta chains in a later analysis were more clonally expanded and had lower generation probabilities. While some public TCRs were present in many individuals, most TCR sequences turned up only very rarely across donors. A later analysis found that most CMV-associated TCR beta chains appeared HLA-restricted, with HLA associations seemingly driven largely by CMV exposure. A cluster of highly shared sequence variants was judged likely to be a technical artifact of the sequencing pipeline.

Library preparation was by the immunoSEQ multiplex PCR assay. For the multiplex PCR, a mixture combining 60 forward primers for TCR Vbeta segments and 13 reverse primers for TCR Jbeta segments was used. The CDR3 region of rearranged TCR beta genes was amplified from genomic DNA by a multiplex PCR assay. On the Illumina HiSeq System, the amplified TCR beta libraries were sequenced as 87-base-pair reads. The authors' analysis ran thus. In a later analysis, roughly 80 million unique TCR beta chains were counted across the 650 to 700 repertoires, and approximately 11 million of these chains were shared by at least two donors. Raw reads were error-corrected and collapsed into unique sequences by a nearest-neighbor algorithm in which closely related sequences were merged to remove PCR and sequencing errors. CDR3 sequences were aligned to IMGT reference sequences to assign V, D and J gene segments. Each retained sequence needed at least a six-nucleotide match to both a V gene segment and a J gene segment. Rearrangements were called productive when the CDR3 lacked stop codons and stayed in frame with V and J; all others were non-productive. Following IMGT convention, CDR3 was defined as the stretch from the second conserved V-encoded cysteine to the conserved J-encoded phenylalanine. The earlier analysis of about 570 of the donors excluded any sequence lacking an unambiguous match to a single V gene segment. In an earlier analysis of several hundred of the donors, V segments were called functional above 56.7% productive rearrangements and were called segregating when the between-donor standard deviation exceeded 5%. A statistical classification framework was developed to diagnose cytomegalovirus status using the catalog of TCR beta chain sequences. In a later analysis, V and J genes were assigned by comparing TCR nucleotide sequences against IMGT/GENE-DB human TR gene sequences. In a later analysis, CDR3 sequences and most-parsimonious VDJ recombination scenarios were assigned using the TCRdist pipeline. In a later analysis, each TCR beta chain was defined by its CDR3 amino acid sequence together with its V-gene family, and reads lacking a unique V-gene family were excluded. As a way to deal with suspected cross-contamination and a sequencing artifact, a later analysis dropped roughly 600 nucleotide sequences that were highly shared and had low generation probability. In a later analysis, a clonal expansion index for each public chain was calculated from normalized within-repertoire ranks of inferred template counts. Generation probabilities in a later analysis came from a VDJ recombination model fitted to out-of-frame rearrangements, and those results were checked against IGoR. In a later analysis, hypergeometric tests were used to score TCR-TCR, TCR-HLA and TCR-CMV co-occurrence, with a repertoire-size bias correction applied to TCR pairs. False discovery rates were estimated in a later analysis by permuting HLA or CMV assignments 20 times. In a later analysis, co-occurring TCRs were grouped with DBSCAN, and TCRdist sequence similarity was added when clustering was performed within HLA-allele-positive subsets. Repertoires with fewer than 30,000 or more than 120,000 public chains were left out of co-occurrence clustering, as were five repertoires with anomalous nucleotide sharing. In its TCRdb copy, this immuneACCESS table keeps in-frame sequences only and misses some clones. Where compared with another copy, unresolved V genes explain less than half of these, and the others have no known cause. Clone size and the V and J calls come from that table; the DNA yielded D and trimming. The sample profile shows 150,000 to 170,000 clones; 70% to 90% of them were found once. Around 5.6% of the sample is in the top ten clones.

The clonotype comes from a woman between 35 and 50 years old in good health and CMV-seropositive. The V and J segments used are TRBV11-3 and TRBJ2-7, with TRBD2 matching 11 junction bases. Sequenced input: PBMCs. This receptor carries the CDR3 CASSLSGLAGGPSSYEQYF. The DNA reads TGTGCCAGCAGCTTAAGTGGGCTAGCGGGAGGACCGAGCTCCTACGAGCAGTACTTC.